This T cell receptor beta chain was observed in a study of blood T cell repertoires in COVID-19. The wider study: T cells, B-cell-depleted T cells, or PBMCs supplied cDNA or gDNA.

From germline, CDR1 is MGHRA and CDR2 YSYEKL. Trimming at V came to 5 bases and at J to 2 bases, leaving 4 bases not matched to a gene. This CDR3 region has 14 residues. Measured with immunoSEQ multiplex PCR; TCRdb has only the in-frame clones, and not every one. The data hold around 300,000 clones, with around 90% observed a single time. This TCR was recovered from a man aged 45 to 65 with acute or convalescent COVID-19. V and J are TRBV4-1 and TRBJ2-5; 8 nucleotides line up with TRBD1. Input material: peripheral blood. CDR3 nucleotide sequence: TGCGCCAGCAGCAGTTGGACAGGGCAAGAGACCCAGTACTTC. Translated: CASSSWTGQETQYF.